Here is one TCR beta chain with its context. What it binds is unknown. Next came a second PCR, run for about 7 to 12 cycles, which used a sample-barcoded 5' primer along with a J-beta primer mix. One entry per CDR3 protein, called by TCRdb with MiXCR from the 5' RACE reads. The sample has about 1.8 million distinct CDR3 sequences, about 50% seen once; the top ten hold 2% to 2.5%. Every sample yielded at least 6.5 million isolated PBMCs. This entry belongs to a study of blood T cells in healthy people across ages. Germline lookup yields CDR1 MNHEY and CDR2 SVGAGI. The V and J ends lost 2 bases and 1 base, in that order; junction bases with no gene match: 6. The CDR3 is made up of 16 amino acids. Whole-study findings and limits: Naive CD4+ cells and diversity were both higher in long-lived donors than in aged donors.

The source of this sequence is a woman aged 40-49 years in good health. The chain uses TRBV6-5 and TRBJ2-3; TRBD2 aligns across 7 bases. The sample comprised blood. Here the CDR3 DNA reads TGTGCCAGCAGTTACGCGGCACGGGGGGGCACAGATACGCAGTATTTT. It encodes CASSYAARGGTDTQYF.